This TCR beta chain comes out of a study of T cells in Graves' hyperthyroidism and ophthalmopathy. Amplified regions were TCR beta CDR3 sequences from RNA transcripts. HTBI primers were used for first-round RT-PCR of the TCR CDR3. Using its own MiXCR run on the multiplex PCR reads, TCRdb lists one record per CDR3 protein. This sample carries approximately 610,000 distinct CDR3 sequences, roughly 14% of them seen once, and the ten largest clones take about 4%. The sample holds a few counts of this clonotype. The germline gives CDR1 ENHRY, CDR2 SYGVKD. V lost 8 bases to trimming and J lost 3 bases; unmatched junction nucleotides: 5. The CDR3 is 14 residues long.

The sample was blood. This TCR came from a woman aged 35 to 49 with Graves' ophthalmopathy. The chain employs TRBV10-3 and TRBJ2-3, with 10 bases aligning to TRBD2. CDR3 in amino acids: CAISAGGGTDTQYF. The CDR3 nucleotides read TGTGCCATCTCAGCGGGAGGGGGGACAGATACGCAGTATTTT.